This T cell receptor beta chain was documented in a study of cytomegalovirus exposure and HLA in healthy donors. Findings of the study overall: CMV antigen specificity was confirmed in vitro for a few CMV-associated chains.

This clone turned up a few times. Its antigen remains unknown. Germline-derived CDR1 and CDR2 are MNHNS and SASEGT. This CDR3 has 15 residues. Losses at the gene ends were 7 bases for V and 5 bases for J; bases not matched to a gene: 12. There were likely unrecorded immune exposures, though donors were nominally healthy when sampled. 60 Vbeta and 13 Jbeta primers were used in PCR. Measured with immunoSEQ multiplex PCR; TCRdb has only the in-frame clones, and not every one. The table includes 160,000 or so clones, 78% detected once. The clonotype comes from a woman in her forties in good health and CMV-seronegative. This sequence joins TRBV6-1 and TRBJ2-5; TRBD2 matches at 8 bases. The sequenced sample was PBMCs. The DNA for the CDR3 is TGTGCCAGCAATTCGTGGGCGGGGGGTGAGGAGACCCAGTACTTC. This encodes CASNSWAGGEETQYF.